This TCR beta chain was sequenced in a study of T cell responses to AZD1222 COVID-19 vaccine. Method: immunoSEQ multiplex PCR; TCRdb's copy keeps in-frame clones and lacks some. The sample holds about 82,000 clones, just under 90% seen once. The length of the CDR3 is 13 residues. V dropped 8 bases and J dropped 4 bases, with 12 bases sitting between them. Germline CDR1 is KGHSH and CDR2 is LQKENI. The rearrangement links TRBV18 to TRBJ1-3, with D uncertain. This clonotype was obtained from an adult in good health. The material was peripheral blood, obtained on day 0 of AZD1222 vaccination. The CDR3 is CASVSSGGNTIYF. The CDR3 DNA reads TGTGCCAGCGTCTCGTCGGGCGGAAACACCATATATTTT.